Here is one T cell receptor (beta chain) with its context. This sample is part of a study of T cells after yellow fever vaccination. Study details: SMART-Seq v4 Ultra Low Input prepared libraries from low-cell fractions.

The CDR3 covers 13 residues. Via MiXCR, TCRdb re-called the 5' RACE reads, giving one row per CDR3 protein. The table lists 300,000 to 400,000 distinct CDR3 sequences, approximately 12% of them singletons. The chain employs TRBV12-2 and TRBJ1-6. TRBV12-2 is a listed pseudogene. This TCR was recovered from a man aged 18-30 years who received the YFV17D yellow fever vaccine. Sequencing was performed on CD4+ T cells sorted from PBMCs, taken 15 days after the yellow fever booster vaccination. DNA for the CDR3: TGTGCAAGTCGCCCCCGGACGAGATCACCCCTCCACTTT. Translation: CASRPRTRSPLHF.